This is a list of T cell receptor beta chains from one sample in a study of blood T cell repertoires in COVID-19. Sequencing was performed with immunoSEQ multiplex PCR; in TCRdb, only in-frame clones are kept and a portion is missing. The sample holds about 140,000 clones; about four fifths are singletons and the top ten take 3.5% to 4.5%. The sequencing sample was made of peripheral blood. The receptors were gathered from a woman between 55 and 75 years old with acute or convalescent COVID-19. The CDR3 runs from the conserved cysteine through the conserved F or W. D genes are given only for firm matches. Not all rows give a size; the values are once, few, many and, for expanded clones, a class.

size	V	D	J	CDR3	DNA
few	TRBV6-5	.	TRBJ2-3	CASSSGLRQGTDTQYF	TGTGCCAGCAGTTCTGGCCTACGACAGGGCACAGATACGCAGTATTTT
.	TRBV6-1	.	TRBJ1-5	CASSEGYNQPQHF	TGTGCCAGCAGTGAAGGCTACAATCAGCCCCAGCATTTT
few	TRBV5-1	TRBD2	TRBJ2-6	CASSSGLAGVRGANVLTF	TGCGCCAGCAGCTCCGGACTAGCGGGAGTTCGGGGGGCCAACGTCCTGACTTTC
.	TRBV7-9	.	TRBJ1-3	CASRAGSGNTIYF	TGTGCCAGCAGAGCAGGGTCTGGAAACACCATATATTTT
.	TRBV19	TRBD1	TRBJ1-5	CASSRTGGYQPQHF	TGTGCCAGTTCTAGGACAGGGGGCTATCAGCCCCAGCATTTT
.	TRBV10-2	.	TRBJ1-6	CASRDTQGLGPLYNSPLHF	TGCGCCAGCAGGGACACTCAGGGACTCGGTCCTTTATATAATTCACCCCTCCACTTT
.	TRBV23-1	.	TRBJ2-7	CASSQDKDRSTWEYF	TGCGCCAGCAGTCAAGACAAGGACAGATCTACGTGGGAGTACTTC
once	TRBV29-1	.	TRBJ2-3	CSVGGGLGTDTQYF	TGCAGCGTCGGAGGGGGCTTGGGCACAGATACGCAGTATTTT
.	TRBV5-1	.	TRBJ2-7	CASSSATGNYEQYF	TGCGCCAGCAGCTCCGCAACAGGCAACTACGAGCAGTACTTC
.	TRBV7-2	TRBD1	TRBJ1-3	CASSLATGTGNTIYF	TGTGCCAGCAGCTTAGCGACAGGGACTGGAAACACCATATATTTT
few	TRBV5-4	TRBD2	TRBJ2-7	CASSLRGRIYEQYF	TGTGCCAGCAGCTTGCGCGGGAGGATTTACGAGCAGTACTTC
.	TRBV20-1	.	TRBJ2-7	CSASPQIAYEQYF	TGCAGTGCTAGTCCCCAAATTGCCTACGAGCAGTACTTC
.	TRBV24-1	.	TRBJ2-1	CATSDRAGGSYNEQFF	TGTGCCACCAGTGATCGGGCAGGGGGGTCCTACAATGAGCAGTTCTTC
.	TRBV7-3	.	TRBJ2-1	CASSLALGGMAEQFF	TGTGCCAGCAGCTTGGCCCTAGGAGGAATGGCTGAGCAGTTCTTC
.	TRBV29-1	TRBD1	TRBJ1-2	CSVPDRGKYGYTF	TGCAGCGTGCCGGACAGGGGGAAGTATGGCTACACCTTC
.	TRBV7-9	TRBD2	TRBJ2-7	CASSLSGGEQYF	TGTGCCAGCAGCTTATCGGGGGGCGAGCAGTACTTC
.	TRBV11-2	.	TRBJ1-1	CASSWQGNTEAFF	TGTGCCAGCAGCTGGCAGGGGAACACTGAAGCTTTCTTT
once	TRBV4-3	.	TRBJ1-4	CASSHNGLGRGEKLFF	TGCGCCAGCAGCCATAATGGTCTAGGTAGGGGTGAAAAACTGTTTTTT
.	TRBV5-5	.	TRBJ2-1	CASSLTPSSYNEQFF	TGTGCCAGCAGCTTGACTCCTAGCTCCTACAATGAGCAGTTCTTC
.	TRBV28	TRBD2	TRBJ2-5	CASSLGLAGPQETQYF	TGTGCCAGCAGTTTGGGACTAGCGGGTCCCCAAGAGACCCAGTACTTC
.	TRBV15	.	TRBJ1-5	CATSFRNQPQHF	TGTGCCACCAGCTTCAGAAATCAGCCCCAGCATTTT
.	TRBV6-5	.	TRBJ1-1	CASSYLQGWTEAFF	TGTGCCAGCAGTTACTTACAGGGTTGGACTGAAGCTTTCTTT
.	TRBV6-5	.	TRBJ1-2	CASRSGGGYTF	TGTGCCAGCCGGAGCGGGGGTGGCTACACCTTC
.	TRBV19	.	TRBJ1-4	CASSIVEGDISNEKLFF	TGTGCCAGTAGTATTGTGGAAGGGGACATTTCTAATGAAAAACTGTTTTTT
few	TRBV29-1	.	TRBJ1-2	CSVWGGGRDGYTF	TGCAGCGTTTGGGGCGGAGGGCGCGATGGCTACACCTTC
.	TRBV9	TRBD1	TRBJ2-7	CASSVGGDRLSYEQYF	TGTGCCAGCAGCGTAGGAGGGGACAGGCTTTCCTACGAGCAGTACTTC
.	TRBV2	TRBD1	TRBJ2-7	CASRPGTGNYEQYF	TGTGCCAGCAGACCCGGGACAGGGAACTACGAGCAGTACTTC
.	TRBV6-2/TRBV6-3	TRBD2	TRBJ2-3	CASSLEGGAASTDTQYF	TGTGCCAGCAGTCTTGAGGGAGGGGCAGCTAGCACAGATACGCAGTATTTT